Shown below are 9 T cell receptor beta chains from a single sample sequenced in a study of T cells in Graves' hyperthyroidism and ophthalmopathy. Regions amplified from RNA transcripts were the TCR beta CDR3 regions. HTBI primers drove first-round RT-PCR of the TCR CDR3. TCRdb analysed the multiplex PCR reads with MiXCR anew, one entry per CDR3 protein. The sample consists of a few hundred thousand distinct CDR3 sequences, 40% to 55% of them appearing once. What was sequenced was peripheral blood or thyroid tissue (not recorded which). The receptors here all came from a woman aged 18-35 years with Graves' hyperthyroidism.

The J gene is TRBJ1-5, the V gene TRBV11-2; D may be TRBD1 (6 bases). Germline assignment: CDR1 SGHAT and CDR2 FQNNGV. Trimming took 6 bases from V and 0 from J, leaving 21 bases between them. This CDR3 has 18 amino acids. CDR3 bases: TGTGCCAGCAGGCGGGCGGGGGCGAACACTGATAGCAATCAGCCCCAGCATTTT. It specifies CASRRAGANTDSNQPQHF.

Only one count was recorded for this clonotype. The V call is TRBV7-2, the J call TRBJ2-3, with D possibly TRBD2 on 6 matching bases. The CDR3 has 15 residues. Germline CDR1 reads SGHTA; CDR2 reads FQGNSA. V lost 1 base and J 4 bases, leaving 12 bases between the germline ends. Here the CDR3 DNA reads TGTGCCAGCAGCTTAGTTCGGGGGAGACCAGATACGCAGTATTTT. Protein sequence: CASSLVRGRPDTQYF.

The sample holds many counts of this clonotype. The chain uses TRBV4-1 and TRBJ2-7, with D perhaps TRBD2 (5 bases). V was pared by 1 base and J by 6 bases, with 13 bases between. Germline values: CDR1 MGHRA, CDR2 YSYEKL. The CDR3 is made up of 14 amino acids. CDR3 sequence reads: CASSQVGARGEQYF. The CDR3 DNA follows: TGCGCCAGCAGCCAAGTTGGTGCTCGGGGCGAGCAGTACTTC.

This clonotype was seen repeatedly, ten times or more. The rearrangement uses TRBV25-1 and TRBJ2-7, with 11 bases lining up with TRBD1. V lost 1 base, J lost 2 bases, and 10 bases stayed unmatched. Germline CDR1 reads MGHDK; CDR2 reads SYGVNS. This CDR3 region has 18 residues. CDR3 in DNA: TGTGCCAGCAGTGAATGGGGACAGGGGGTGCAGGAGCCCTACGAGCAGTACTTC. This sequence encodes CASSEWGQGVQEPYEQYF.

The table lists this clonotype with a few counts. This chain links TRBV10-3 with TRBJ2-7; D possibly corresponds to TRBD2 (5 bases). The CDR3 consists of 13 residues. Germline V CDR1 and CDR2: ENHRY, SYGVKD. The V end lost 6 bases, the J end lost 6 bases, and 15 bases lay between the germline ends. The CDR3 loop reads CAIRPVSGTEQYF. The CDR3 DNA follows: TGTGCCATCAGGCCCGTCTCGGGAACCGAGCAGTACTTC.

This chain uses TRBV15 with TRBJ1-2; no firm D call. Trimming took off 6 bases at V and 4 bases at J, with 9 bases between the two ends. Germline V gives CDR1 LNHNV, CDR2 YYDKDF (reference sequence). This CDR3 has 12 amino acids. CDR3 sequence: CATSSGVYGYTF. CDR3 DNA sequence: TGTGCCACCAGTAGCGGGGTCTATGGCTACACCTTC.

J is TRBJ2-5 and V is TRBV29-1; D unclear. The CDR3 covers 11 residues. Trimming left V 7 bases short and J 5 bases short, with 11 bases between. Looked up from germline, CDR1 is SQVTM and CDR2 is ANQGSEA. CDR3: CSAGPLETQYF. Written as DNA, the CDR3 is TGCAGCGCCGGGCCCCTTGAGACCCAGTACTTC.

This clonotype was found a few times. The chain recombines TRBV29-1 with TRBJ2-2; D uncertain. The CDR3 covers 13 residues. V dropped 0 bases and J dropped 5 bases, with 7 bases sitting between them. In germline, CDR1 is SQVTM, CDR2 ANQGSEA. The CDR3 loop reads CSVEDRWTGELFF. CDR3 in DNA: TGCAGCGTTGAAGACCGTTGGACCGGGGAGCTGTTTTTT.

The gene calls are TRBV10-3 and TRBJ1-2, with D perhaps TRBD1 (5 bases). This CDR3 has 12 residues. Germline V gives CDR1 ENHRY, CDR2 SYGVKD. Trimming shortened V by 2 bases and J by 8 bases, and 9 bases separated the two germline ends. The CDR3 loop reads CAISEGGTGYTF. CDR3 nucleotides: TGTGCCATCAGTGAGGGTGGGACCGGCTACACCTTC.